A single sample is the source of the 8 T cell receptor beta chains below, sequenced in a study of spatial heterogeneity in lung cancer. TCRdb re-derived calls from the 5' RACE reads in MiXCR, one entry per CDR3 protein. The sample gives over 10,000 distinct CDR3 sequences, 11% to 15% of which show up once; about 35% is in the top ten. The time point here: sample taken at primary tumor resection. Whole RNA was taken from tumor, nontumor lung or frozen PBMC; it was then sequenced unsorted. The source material was PBMCs, sampled at surgery. Receptor source: a male donor with early-stage non-small cell lung cancer.

This clonotype occurred a few times. This chain uses TRBV4-2 with TRBJ1-5; D gene unclear. The germline V and J ends were trimmed by 0 bases and 7 bases, with 19 bases remaining between them. Germline loops: CDR1 LGHNA, CDR2 YNFKEQ. This CDR3 contains 17 residues. CDR3 nucleotide sequence: TGTGCCAGCAGCCAAGATGAGGAGACCAAAAACGGACAGCCCCAGCATTTT. As protein: CASSQDEETKNGQPQHF.

This clonotype was seen a few times. The J gene is TRBJ1-2, the V gene TRBV9; D uncertain. The germline V gene has CDR1 SGDLS and CDR2 YYNGEE. The CDR3 totals 14 residues. Deletions cut 0 bases from V and 3 bases from J, with 9 bases between. CDR3 sequence reads: CASSVDAGYYGYTF. The CDR3 DNA follows: TGTGCCAGCAGCGTAGACGCCGGTTACTATGGCTACACCTTC.

This clonotype is medium-sized in the sample. This chain connects TRBV7-2 to TRBJ1-5; TRBD1 aligns across 11 bases. CDR3 length equals 18 residues. The V and J ends lost 1 base and 0 bases, in that order; junction bases with no gene match: 5. Germline CDR1 reads SGHTA; CDR2 reads FQGNSA. Written as DNA, the CDR3 is TGTGCCAGCAGCTTAGTCGGACAGGGGGCCACTAGCAATCAGCCCCAGCATTTT. It translates to CASSLVGQGATSNQPQHF.

This clonotype showed up many times. This rearrangement joins TRBV29-1 to TRBJ1-2; D may be TRBD1 (5 bases). The CDR3 is 13 amino acids. Trimming took 7 bases from V and 1 from J, leaving 13 bases between them. Germline V CDR1 and CDR2: SQVTM, ANQGSEA. The CDR3 spells CSAGADLNYGYTF. The CDR3 DNA reads TGCAGCGCCGGGGCTGACCTTAACTATGGCTACACCTTC.

Ten or more counts support this clonotype. V and J are TRBV5-8 and TRBJ1-1, with 7 bases matching TRBD1. Germline V gene sequence: CDR1 SGHTS, CDR2 YDEGEE. The CDR3 runs 13 residues. With 3 bases clipped from V and 3 bases from J, the junction kept 2 bases outside the gene matches. The CDR3 nucleotides read TGTGCCAGCAGCTCGGACAGGTACACTGAAGCTTTCTTT. As protein: CASSSDRYTEAFF.

The chain couples TRBV5-4 to TRBJ2-5; 10 bases are shared with TRBD1. V gave up 5 bases and J gave up 1 base; unmatched junction bases: 5. CDR1 is SGHNT and CDR2 is YYREEE in the germline V gene (reference sequence). The CDR3 length is 15 residues. The CDR3 nucleotides read TGTGCCAGCAGTCCGAGGACAGGGGGCCAAGAGACCCAGTACTTC. Protein: CASSPRTGGQETQYF.

There are a few counts of this clonotype. V usage is TRBV4-1 and J usage is TRBJ2-1; a possible D gene is TRBD2 (5 bases). V shed 1 base and J shed 7 bases, with 14 bases lying between them. Germline loops: CDR1 MGHRA, CDR2 YSYEKL. The CDR3 loop spans 15 amino acids. CDR3 region: CASSQAGSTGNEQFF. The CDR3 DNA reads as TGCGCCAGCAGCCAAGCGGGATCTACGGGGAATGAGCAGTTCTTC.

In this sample, this clonotype turned up a few times. This sequence joins TRBV7-8 and TRBJ1-5, with TRBD1 as a possible D gene (5 bases). The germline V gene has CDR1 SGHVS and CDR2 FQNEAQ. Trimming left V 5 bases short and J 3 bases short, with 14 bases between. This CDR3 comprises 15 residues. The DNA for the CDR3 is TGTGCCAGCAGCCCGAACCGGGGGGACAATCAGCCCCAGCATTTT. Its translation is CASSPNRGDNQPQHF.